The clone carrying this T cell receptor (beta chain) showed up many times. The data stem from a study of T cells after yellow fever vaccination. Points from the study as a whole: Clones from primary vaccination mostly reappeared after the booster (around 96% CD4, roughly 87% CD8).

One entry per CDR3 protein, called by TCRdb with MiXCR from the 5' RACE reads. The table lists tens of thousands of distinct CDR3 sequences, 4.5% of them singletons, with roughly 34% in the top ten. V lost 0 bases, J lost 4 bases, and 5 bases lay in between. The germline gives CDR1 SGHRS, CDR2 YFSETQ. The CDR3 is 13 residues long. The V call is TRBV5-1, the J call TRBJ1-5; no definite D call. The starting material was PBMCs, either bulk or a sorted T-cell subset (CD4+, CD8+, memory, or dextramer-sorted; not recorded which), obtained on the day of the yellow fever booster vaccination. This sequence originates from a man aged 18 to 30 who received the YFV17D yellow fever vaccine. The CDR3 spells CASSLALNQPQHF. The CDR3 DNA follows: TGCGCCAGCAGCTTGGCCTTAAATCAGCCCCAGCATTTT.